The rows below give T cell receptor beta chains drawn from one sample of a study of PD-1 blockade in classical Hodgkin lymphoma. Only in-frame clones appear in the TCRdb table, and some are missing; sequencing was by immunoSEQ multiplex PCR. The sample has over 50,000 clones, more than 75% seen once. The specimen comprised peripheral blood mononuclear cells (PBMCs), sampled before the fourth cycle of nivolumab. All receptors derive from a human donor with classical Hodgkin lymphoma. Each CDR3 is given with its conserved first and last residue.

J gene | V gene | CDR3 protein
TRBJ2-7 | TRBV6-6 | CASTRKPRATYEQYF
TRBJ2-7 | TRBV27 | CASTSHRAGTSGSGEQYF
TRBJ1-5 | TRBV28 | CAIDRGPGQPQHF
TRBJ1-1 | TRBV27 | CASSFSAGAGTEAFF
TRBJ1-2 | TRBV18 | CASSPRGTAYGYTF
TRBJ2-7 | TRBV19 | CASSIEEASYEQYF
TRBJ2-3 | TRBV6-4 | CASSLTGLAGTNTDTQYF
TRBJ2-1 | TRBV21-1 | CANSKGGNEQFF
TRBJ2-3 | TRBV7-2 | CASSLAVGGLTGQSTDTQYF
TRBJ2-7 | TRBV18 | CASSPRRAYEQYF